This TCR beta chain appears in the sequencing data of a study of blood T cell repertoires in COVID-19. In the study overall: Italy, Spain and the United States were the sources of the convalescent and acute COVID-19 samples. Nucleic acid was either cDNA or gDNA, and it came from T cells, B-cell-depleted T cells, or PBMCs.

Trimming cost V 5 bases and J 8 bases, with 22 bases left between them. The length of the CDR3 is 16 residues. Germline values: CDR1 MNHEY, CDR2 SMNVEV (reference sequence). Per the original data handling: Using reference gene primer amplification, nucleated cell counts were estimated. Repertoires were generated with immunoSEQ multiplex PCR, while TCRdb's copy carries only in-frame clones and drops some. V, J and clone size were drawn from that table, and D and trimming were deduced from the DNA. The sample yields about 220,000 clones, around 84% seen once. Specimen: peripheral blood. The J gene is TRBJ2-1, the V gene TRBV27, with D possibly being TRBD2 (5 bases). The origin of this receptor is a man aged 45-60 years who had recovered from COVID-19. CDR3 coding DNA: TGTGCCAGCAGTGGACCGGGGTGGTACAACTTGGATGAGCAGTTCTTC. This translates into CASSGPGWYNLDEQFF.